This TCR beta chain was captured in a study of blood T cell repertoires in COVID-19. Between the trimmed V and J ends, which lost 0 bases and 0 bases, there was a span of 9 bases. The germline V gene encodes CDR1 SGHTS and CDR2 YDEGEE. The CDR3 has 15 residues. Cohorts were based on clinical histories the participants reported. Per the study methods: How many nucleated cells were present was estimated from reference gene primer amplification. This table comes from immunoSEQ multiplex PCR, and its TCRdb copy is limited to in-frame clones, with some not included. The DNA gave D and trimming, while V, J and clone size come from that table. The sample contains 140,000 or so clones, approximately 80% of which appear only once.

Sample: PBMCs or T cells enriched from blood (not recorded which). The TCR sequence derives from a man in his forties or fifties who had recovered from COVID-19. The chain couples TRBV5-8 to TRBJ2-5; TRBD2 might be the D (5 bases). This CDR3 reads CASSLVGGYQETQYF. The CDR3 DNA follows: TGTGCCAGCAGCTTGGTCGGCGGGTACCAAGAGACCCAGTACTTC.